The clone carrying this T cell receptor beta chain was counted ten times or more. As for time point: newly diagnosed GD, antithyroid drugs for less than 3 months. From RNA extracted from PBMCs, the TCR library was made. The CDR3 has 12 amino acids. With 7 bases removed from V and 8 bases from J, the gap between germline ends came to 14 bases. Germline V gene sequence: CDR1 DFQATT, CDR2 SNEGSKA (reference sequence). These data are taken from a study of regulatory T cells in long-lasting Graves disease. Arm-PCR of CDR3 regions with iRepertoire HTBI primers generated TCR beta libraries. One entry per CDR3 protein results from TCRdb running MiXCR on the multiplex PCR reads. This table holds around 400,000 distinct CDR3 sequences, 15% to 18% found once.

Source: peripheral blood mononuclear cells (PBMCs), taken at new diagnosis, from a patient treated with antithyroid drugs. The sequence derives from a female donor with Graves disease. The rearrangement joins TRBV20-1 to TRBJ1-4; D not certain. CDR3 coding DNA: TGCAGTGTTGGTCGGAAGGGAGAAAAACTGTTTTTT. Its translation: CSVGRKGEKLFF.